A single sample is the source of the 32 T cell receptor beta chains below, sequenced in a study of blood T cell repertoires in COVID-19. Generated by immunoSEQ multiplex PCR, the TCRdb table keeps only in-frame clones and is missing some. The sample holds about 210,000 clones, roughly nine tenths seen once. The sequenced sample consisted of peripheral blood. The receptors derive from a man younger than 40 with acute or convalescent COVID-19.

This clone has only one observation. The CDR3 bases are TGTGCTAGTGCCCCAGGGCCTTGGTTCAATGAGCAGTTCTTC. Protein product: CASAPGPWFNEQFF. The chain couples TRBV12-5 to TRBJ2-1; TRBD1 is a possible D gene (5 bases). Per germline, CDR1 LGHNT and CDR2 FRNRAP. With 7 bases removed from V and 6 bases from J, the gap between germline ends came to 16 bases. The CDR3 totals 14 residues.

This sequence joins TRBV30 and TRBJ1-5; D is unresolved. The germline gives CDR1 GTSNPN, CDR2 SVGIG (reference sequence). The CDR3 runs to 13 residues. The V gene lost 0 bases and the J gene lost 5 bases, with 8 bases spanning the gap. The CDR3 spells CAWSVQGDQPQHF. CDR3 nucleotides: TGTGCCTGGAGTGTACAAGGAGATCAGCCCCAGCATTTT.

This chain links TRBV14 with TRBJ2-1; D not resolved. This CDR3 is built from 15 residues. Trimming cost V 1 base and J 2 bases, with 9 bases left between them. The germline V gene has CDR1 SGHDN and CDR2 FVKESK. The CDR3 DNA sequence: TGTGCCAGCAGCCAAGTTGTCCTCCCCTACAATGAGCAGTTCTTC. Its translation is CASSQVVLPYNEQFF. The variable domain in full, completed from reference TRBV14 and TRBJ2-1, reads EAGVTQFPSHSVIEKGQTVTLRCDPISGHDNLYWYRRVMGKEIKFLLHFVKESKQDESGMPNNRFLAERTGGTYSTLKVQPAELEDSGVYFCASSQVVLPYNEQFFGPGTRLTVL.

The chain recombines TRBV28 with TRBJ2-7; D unclear. With 2 bases removed from V and 0 bases from J, the gap between germline ends came to 14 bases. This CDR3 is built from 16 residues. The germline CDR1 and CDR2 sequences are MDHEN and SYDVKM. The CDR3 nucleotides read TGTGCCAGCAGTTTAGTCTCACAGACCTTCTCCTACGAGCAGTACTTC. This codes for CASSLVSQTFSYEQYF. Full variable domain (outside the CDR3, taken from reference TRBV28 and TRBJ2-7): DVKVTQSSRYLVKRTGEKVFLECVQDMDHENMFWYRQDPGLGLRLIYFSYDVKMKEKGDIPEGYSVSREKKERFSLILESASTNQTSMYLCASSLVSQTFSYEQYFGPGTRLTVT.

The chain is built from TRBV3-1 (or the pseudogene TRBV3-2) and TRBJ2-7, with D uncertain. V was shortened by 3 bases and J by 0 bases, with 6 bases between the two germline ends. CDR3 length: 13 amino acids. Germline loops: CDR1 LGHDT, CDR2 YNNKEL (reference sequence). The CDR3 nucleotides read TGTGCCAGCAGCCATCTGAGCTCCTACGAGCAGTACTTC. Translated: CASSHLSSYEQYF.

The rearrangement uses TRBV6-5 and TRBJ2-7; D might be TRBD2 (6 bases). Germline loops: CDR1 MNHEY, CDR2 SVGAGI. V lost 6 bases and J lost 1, with 10 bases in between. The CDR3 extends over 13 amino acids. The CDR3 reads CASRSSGSYEQYF. The CDR3 DNA is TGTGCCAGCAGGAGTAGCGGATCCTACGAGCAGTACTTC.

The genes are TRBV2 and TRBJ1-4; D not resolved. Per the germline V gene, CDR1 is SNHLY and CDR2 is FYNNEI. This CDR3 contains 15 residues. V was pared by 6 bases and J by 8 bases, with 19 bases between. CDR3 amino acids: CASRNGPTSGEKLFF. The CDR3 DNA reads as TGTGCCAGCAGAAACGGACCTACGTCGGGGGAAAAACTGTTTTTT.

The rearrangement joins TRBV4-1 to TRBJ1-3; D is perhaps TRBD1 (5 bases). Trimming cost V 4 bases and J 0 bases, with 25 bases left between them. This CDR3 has 20 residues. Germline V gene sequence: CDR1 MGHRA, CDR2 YSYEKL. Written as DNA, the CDR3 is TGCGCCAGCAGCCCAAATTTCCCGTCTGGGGGGAAAAGCTCTGGAAACACCATATATTTT. This codes for CASSPNFPSGGKSSGNTIYF.

In the case of this clone: The same CDR3 arises from other DNA sequences in this sample as well. This chain connects TRBV28 to TRBJ1-2; unclear D gene. V gave up 1 base and J gave up 2 bases, with 2 bases separating them. The CDR3 is made up of 12 amino acids. CDR1 is MDHEN and CDR2 is SYDVKM in the germline V gene. The CDR3 bases are TGTGCCAGCAGTTTATCAAACTATGGCTACACCTTC. Its translation is CASSLSNYGYTF.

The rearrangement uses TRBV5-1 and TRBJ2-5; the D gene is possibly TRBD1 (6 bases). The CDR3 loop spans 15 amino acids. Between the trimmed V and J ends, which lost 4 bases and 5 bases, there was a span of 18 bases. Looked up from germline, CDR1 is SGHRS and CDR2 is YFSETQ. CDR3 DNA: TGCGCCAGCAGCCAGGCTACAGGGAAAGGGGAGACCCAGTACTTC. Translation: CASSQATGKGETQYF.

The chain's CDR3 is CATSGGNNSPLHF. CDR3 coding DNA: TGTGCCACCTCAGGGGGGAATAATTCACCCCTCCACTTT. The J gene is TRBJ1-6, the V gene TRBV28, with 7 positions matching TRBD1. The junction had 5 bases not matched to a gene; V was cut back by 10 bases and J by 5 bases. Germline lookup yields CDR1 MDHEN and CDR2 SYDVKM. The CDR3 runs to 13 residues.

The V and J genes are TRBV5-5 and TRBJ2-3, with 11 bases aligning to TRBD1. The trim removed 4 bases at V and 0 bases at J, leaving 4 bases unmatched. The CDR3 is 16 residues long. Germline loops: CDR1 SGHKS, CDR2 YYEKEE (reference sequence). The CDR3: CASSRDRGTSTDTQYF. The DNA of the CDR3 is TGTGCCAGCAGCCGGGACAGGGGGACCAGCACAGATACGCAGTATTTT.

This rearrangement joins TRBV14 to TRBJ1-5; D uncertain. Germline V CDR1 and CDR2: SGHDN, FVKESK. CDR3 size: 13 residues. V was cut by 3 bases and J by 4 bases, with 7 bases left in between. CDR3 bases: TGTGCCAGCAGCCAGAGTTTGAATCAGCCCCAGCATTTT. This gives the protein CASSQSLNQPQHF. Using reference TRBV14 and TRBJ1-5 for the parts outside the CDR3, the full variable domain is EAGVTQFPSHSVIEKGQTVTLRCDPISGHDNLYWYRRVMGKEIKFLLHFVKESKQDESGMPNNRFLAERTGGTYSTLKVQPAELEDSGVYFCASSQSLNQPQHFGDGTRLSIL.

The rearrangement links TRBV18 to TRBJ1-2, with TRBD1 identical over 8 bases. Germline V gives CDR1 KGHSH, CDR2 LQKENI. This CDR3 spans 16 amino acids. V dropped 3 bases and J dropped 6; count of bases not matched to a gene: 12. The CDR3 loop is CASSPTRQGSRDGYTF. CDR3 nucleotide sequence: TGTGCCAGCTCACCCACGAGACAGGGGTCTCGGGATGGCTACACCTTC.

The chain uses TRBV6-5 and TRBJ1-5, with TRBD1 matching over 10 bases. The CDR3 has 15 amino acids. The V gene's germline CDR1 is MNHEY and CDR2 SVGAGI. J was trimmed by 5 bases and V by 6 bases; bases with no gene match: 7. The CDR3 DNA sequence: TGTGCCAGCAGAACCGGGACAGGGGATTATCAGCCCCAGCATTTT. Translation gives CASRTGTGDYQPQHF.

V usage is TRBV19 and J usage is TRBJ1-5; D is unresolved. The germline gives CDR1 LNHDA, CDR2 SQIVND (reference sequence). This CDR3 has 12 amino acids. V lost 5 bases to trimming and J lost 5 bases, with 7 bases between them. CDR3 DNA sequence: TGTGCCAGTAGTTCCCCTTATCAGCCCCAGCATTTT. Translated, it gives CASSSPYQPQHF.

The CDR3 reads CASSFGESGANVLTF. The CDR3 region has the DNA TGTGCCAGCAGCTTCGGGGAATCTGGGGCCAACGTCCTGACTTTC. This rearrangement joins TRBV11-3 to TRBJ2-6; D is perhaps TRBD2 (5 bases). Looked up from germline, CDR1 is SGHNT and CDR2 is YENEEA. This CDR3 has 15 residues. Trimming shortened V by 3 bases and J by 1 base, and 7 bases separated the two germline ends.

This chain uses TRBV21-1 with TRBJ2-7; the table's D call, TRBD2, has no DNA check behind it. TRBV21-1 has pseudogene status. This CDR3 is 14 amino acids long. CDR3 nucleotide sequence: TGTGCCAGCAGCAAAAAAGTGACTAGCGTACAGCAGTACTTC. Translating gives CASSKKVTSVQQYF.

The chain links TRBV5-6 to TRBJ2-1; 8 nucleotides align to TRBD2. V lost 0 bases and J lost 6; bases outside the gene matches: 11. This CDR3 has 17 amino acids. Germline CDR1 is SGHDT and CDR2 is YYEEEE. The CDR3 DNA follows: TGTGCCAGCAGCTTGGGGCCGGGACTAGGGGGGTTCAATGAGCAGTTCTTC. It yields the protein CASSLGPGLGGFNEQFF.

The genes are TRBV19 and TRBJ1-5, with D hard to call. The CDR3 is 14 residues long. CDR1 is LNHDA, CDR2 SQIVND, per germline (reference sequence). Trimming took off 5 bases at V and 0 bases at J, with 8 bases between the two ends. This chain's CDR3 is CASSGQTSNQPQHF. The CDR3 DNA reads TGTGCCAGTAGTGGGCAAACTAGCAATCAGCCCCAGCATTTT.

This clone was observed a single time. The chain joins TRBV4-1 to TRBJ1-1; D remains unclear. With 0 bases removed from V and 10 bases from J, the gap between germline ends came to 15 bases. Per germline, CDR1 MGHRA and CDR2 YSYEKL. This CDR3 contains 14 residues. CDR3 DNA sequence: TGCGCCAGCAGCCAAGATTTTTCCCAGGAGGGAGCTTTCTTT. Residues: CASSQDFSQEGAFF.

V usage is TRBV18 and J usage is TRBJ2-3; 7 bases fit TRBD2. The CDR3 contains 16 residues. The V gene end was trimmed by 0 bases and the J gene end by 4 bases; junction bases not matched to a gene: 7. Germline CDR1 and CDR2: KGHSH and LQKENI. As DNA, the CDR3 is TGTGCCAGCTCACCACCTAGCGGGCGCATCGCAGATACGCAGTATTTT. It translates to CASSPPSGRIADTQYF.

The J gene is TRBJ2-5, the V gene TRBV5-4; D perhaps matches TRBD1 (6 bases). Germline assignment: CDR1 SGHNT and CDR2 YYREEE (reference sequence). Trimming removed 4 bases at V and 2 bases at J, with 15 bases between. This CDR3 spans 15 amino acids. The CDR3 loop is CASSRKRQAQETQYF. Written as DNA, the CDR3 is TGTGCCAGCAGCCGCAAGCGACAGGCACAAGAGACCCAGTACTTC.

The chain joins TRBV7-8 to TRBJ1-1; D is possibly TRBD1 (5 bases). Trimming shortened V by 1 base and J by 4 bases, and 7 bases separated the two germline ends. Germline V lookup: CDR1 SGHVS, CDR2 FQNEAQ. The CDR3 extends over 13 amino acids. CDR3 sequence (DNA): TGTGCCAGCAGCTTAGGGGGCATCACTGAAGCTTTCTTT. Its translation: CASSLGGITEAFF.

The chain uses TRBV27 and TRBJ2-7, with no clear D. The V and J ends lost 2 bases and 3 bases respectively, with 11 bases between them. Per germline, CDR1 MNHEY and CDR2 SMNVEV (reference sequence). This CDR3 comprises 14 residues. The CDR3 bases are TGTGCCAGCAGTTTAAAGATGAGTCTCTACGAGCAGTACTTC. It encodes CASSLKMSLYEQYF.

The chain joins TRBV29-1 to TRBJ2-7; 7 nucleotides line up with TRBD2. The V gene's germline CDR1 is SQVTM and CDR2 ANQGSEA. The CDR3 extends over 12 amino acids. V dropped 8 bases and J dropped 0; count of bases not matched to a gene: 4. CDR3 DNA: TGCAGCTTCACGGGAGGCTCCTACGAGCAGTACTTC. Its protein product is CSFTGGSYEQYF.

In DNA form, the CDR3 reads TGCAGCGTTGAGAGTCGGGAAAAACTGTTTTTT. Translating gives CSVESREKLFF. V gene TRBV29-1 combines with J gene TRBJ1-4; D gene ambiguous. The CDR3 is 11 residues long. Germline loops: CDR1 SQVTM, CDR2 ANQGSEA. Trimming removed 3 bases from V and 8 bases from J, with 7 bases in between.

This chain uses TRBV5-5 with TRBJ2-1; 9 bases are shared with TRBD2. Germline V gene lookup returns CDR1 SGHKS and CDR2 YYEKEE (reference sequence). Trimming took 1 base from V and 8 from J; bases not matched to a gene: 10. This CDR3 has 16 amino acids. The CDR3 protein is CASSLTVAGGLYEQFF. CDR3 DNA: TGTGCCAGCAGCTTGACTGTGGCGGGGGGGCTGTATGAGCAGTTCTTC. Variable domain in full (rest from reference TRBV5-5 and TRBJ2-1): DAGVTQSPTHLIKTRGQQVTLRCSPISGHKSVSWYQQVLGQGPQFIFQYYEKEERGRGNFPDRFSARQFPNYSSELNVNALLLGDSALYLCASSLTVAGGLYEQFFGPGTRLTVL.

The rearrangement uses TRBV28 and TRBJ1-1; a possible D gene is TRBD1 (5 bases). This CDR3 spans 15 amino acids. Trimming took 6 bases from V and 5 from J, leaving 19 bases between them. Looked up from germline, CDR1 is MDHEN and CDR2 is SYDVKM. The CDR3 sequence is CASRAGRAGNTEAFF. The CDR3 DNA sequence: TGTGCCAGCAGGGCAGGGAGGGCCGGAAATACTGAAGCTTTCTTT.

This chain connects TRBV7-9 to TRBJ2-3; D is uncertain. The CDR3 has 12 amino acids. In germline, CDR1 is SEHNR, CDR2 FQNEAQ (reference sequence). Trimming cost V 3 bases and J 4 bases, with 5 bases left between them. DNA of the CDR3: TGTGCCAGCAGCTTCTATGCAGATACGCAGTATTTT. Protein: CASSFYADTQYF.

The rearrangement uses TRBV7-9 and TRBJ2-3, with a weak D call TRBD1 (7 bases). From germline, CDR1 is SEHNR and CDR2 FQNEAQ (reference sequence). The CDR3 covers 14 residues. Trimming cost V 5 bases and J 1 base, with 10 bases left between them. The CDR3 DNA reads as TGTGCCAGCAGCCGGGGGACAGGCACAGATACGCAGTATTTT. The encoded protein is CASSRGTGTDTQYF.

The V call is TRBV6-5, the J call TRBJ2-7, with TRBD2 matching 8 bases. This CDR3 is 13 amino acids long. The V segment lost 2 bases and the J segment 6 bases; nucleotides outside the gene matches: 3. Germline values: CDR1 MNHEY, CDR2 SVGAGI. CDR3 protein: CASSYERGLEQYF. Here the CDR3 DNA reads TGTGCCAGCAGTTACGAGCGGGGGCTCGAGCAGTACTTC.